The 5 T cell receptor beta chains below all came from one sample that was sequenced in a study of blood T cell repertoires in COVID-19. Repertoires were generated with immunoSEQ multiplex PCR, while TCRdb's copy carries only in-frame clones and drops some. The table lists approximately 300,000 clones, 80% to 95% of them singletons. Sequenced material: PBMCs or T cells enriched from blood (not recorded which). The receptors derive from a young woman who had recovered from COVID-19.

The rearrangement uses TRBV23-1 and TRBJ2-7; tentative D call: TRBD1 (5 bases). TRBV23-1 is placed among ORFs of uncertain function. The V gene lost 5 bases and the J gene lost 1 base, with 12 bases spanning the gap. This CDR3 comprises 14 residues. The CDR3 coding sequence is TGCGCCAGCAGTATCCGACAGTATTCCTACGAGCAGTACTTC. Translating it yields CASSIRQYSYEQYF.

The rearrangement uses TRBV27 and TRBJ1-5, with TRBD1 matching 8 bases. The length of the CDR3 is 15 residues. Germline CDR1 and CDR2: MNHEY and SMNVEV (reference sequence). Trimming cost V 4 bases and J 1 base; bases outside gene matches: 3. CDR3 sequence (DNA): TGTGCCAGCAGTTACAGGGGGGGGAGCAATCAGCCCCAGCATTTT. Protein: CASSYRGGSNQPQHF.

The chain uses TRBV4-2 and TRBJ2-1; 9 nucleotides agree with TRBD2. The CDR3 extends over 16 amino acids. Germline values: CDR1 LGHNA, CDR2 YNFKEQ. The V gene end was trimmed by 1 base and the J gene end by 4 bases; junction bases not matched to a gene: 5. The CDR3 region is CASSQGLAGAYNEQFF. The CDR3 DNA reads TGTGCCAGCAGCCAAGGTTTAGCGGGGGCTTACAATGAGCAGTTCTTC.

The chain carries TRBV2 and TRBJ1-5; a weak D match, TRBD1 (6 bases). The V end lost 7 bases, the J end lost 7 bases, and 14 bases lay between the germline ends. The CDR3 loop spans 13 amino acids. The germline V gene has CDR1 SNHLY and CDR2 FYNNEI. The DNA of the CDR3 is TGTGCCAGCAAGTACAGGGAATGGCAGCCCCAGCATTTT. This sequence encodes CASKYREWQPQHF.

The chain is built from TRBV19 and TRBJ1-1; D not certain. Germline CDR1 LNHDA, CDR2 SQIVND (reference sequence). The CDR3 is 13 residues long. Trimming left V 3 bases short and J 6 bases short, with 11 bases between. CDR3 bases: TGTGCCAGTAGTATCCCCGGAGCCCCTGAAGCTTTCTTT. Its protein is CASSIPGAPEAFF.